The source of this T cell receptor beta chain is a study of blood T cell repertoires in COVID-19. V lost 0 bases and J lost 1; bases outside the gene matches: 6. The length of the CDR3 is 17 residues. Germline CDR1 reads LGHNA; CDR2 reads YSLEER. Per the authors' pipeline: It was from reference gene primer amplification that nucleated cell counts were estimated. Assay used: immunoSEQ multiplex PCR; TCRdb lists only in-frame clones, some missing. That table supplies the V and J calls and clone size; D and trimming were determined from the DNA. The sample contains approximately 75,000 clones, 65% to 80% of which appear only once.

The source is an elderly woman with active or convalescent COVID-19. The chain uses TRBV4-3 and TRBJ1-1, with 9 nucleotides matching TRBD1. Sequenced sample: peripheral blood. As DNA, the CDR3 is TGCGCCAGCAGCCAAGATGTGACAGGGGGTGGGAACACTGAAGCTTTCTTT. Its translation is CASSQDVTGGGNTEAFF.